The 7 T cell receptor beta chains reported below all come from one sample, sequenced in a study of cytomegalovirus exposure and HLA in healthy donors. The table came from immunoSEQ multiplex PCR; TCRdb's copy has only in-frame clones and leaves some out. In the table there are approximately 140,000 clones, around nine tenths of which are singletons. Source material: PBMCs. These receptor sequences come from a woman in her late teens or twenties in good health and CMV-seropositive.

The chain has TRBV2 and TRBJ1-2; D might be TRBD1 (5 bases). CDR3 length: 12 residues. V lost 6 bases and J lost 5, with 10 bases in between. CDR1 and CDR2 from the germline V gene are SNHLY and FYNNEI. The CDR3 region has the DNA TGTGCCAGCAGCCCGACAGCTTATGGCTACACCTTC. As protein: CASSPTAYGYTF.

This chain uses TRBV2 with TRBJ2-3; 12 positions agree with TRBD2. V shed 4 bases and J 0 bases; nucleotides not matched to a gene: 23. CDR3 length: 23 residues. The V gene's germline CDR1 is SNHLY and CDR2 FYNNEI. The CDR3 sequence is CASSVSTDTRLAGALSSTDTQYF. In nucleotides, the CDR3 is TGTGCCAGCAGTGTCAGTACTGACACCCGACTAGCGGGAGCACTATCTAGCACAGATACGCAGTATTTT.

The rearrangement joins TRBV2 to TRBJ1-1; 9 positions agree with TRBD1. The CDR3 totals 15 residues. Trimming cost V 3 bases and J 3 bases; bases outside gene matches: 5. CDR1 is SNHLY, CDR2 FYNNEI, per germline. Here the CDR3 DNA reads TGTGCCAGCAGTGATGAGGGACAGGGATACACTGAAGCTTTCTTT. Translation gives CASSDEGQGYTEAFF.

The gene calls are TRBV4-1 and TRBJ2-3, with 7 bases identical to TRBD2. V lost 0 bases, J lost 2 bases, and 11 bases stayed unmatched. This CDR3 region has 18 residues. Germline V gives CDR1 MGHRA, CDR2 YSYEKL. CDR3 DNA: TGCGCCAGCAGCCAAGAGGATTCCCCCAGCGGGACCACAGATACGCAGTATTTT. Translation: CASSQEDSPSGTTDTQYF.

This chain links TRBV29-1 with TRBJ1-4, with a tentative D call TRBD1 (6 bases). V lost 7 bases and J lost 7, with 19 bases in between. Germline CDR1 is SQVTM and CDR2 is ANQGSEA. The CDR3 runs 14 residues. The chain's CDR3 is CSAQKTGFGEKLFF. In DNA, the CDR3 is TGCAGCGCCCAAAAAACAGGGTTTGGTGAAAAACTGTTTTTT.

The chain employs TRBV4-2 and TRBJ1-2; D not resolved. The CDR3 runs to 15 residues. V dropped 1 base and J dropped 3 bases, with 12 bases sitting between them. CDR1 and CDR2 (germline): LGHNA, YNFKEQ. This CDR3 is CASSQGDTGDYGYTF. In nucleotides, the CDR3 is TGTGCCAGCAGCCAAGGAGACACCGGGGACTATGGCTACACCTTC.

This clone is a singleton in its sample. The rearrangement joins TRBV5-4 to TRBJ2-7, with 8 nucleotides matching TRBD2. Germline CDR1 and CDR2: SGHNT and YYREEE (reference sequence). This CDR3 spans 15 amino acids. After removal of 1 base from V and 3 bases from J, the junction contained 6 bases not matched to a gene. The CDR3 reads CASSLRREAFYEQYF. CDR3 bases: TGTGCCAGCAGCTTGAGGCGGGAGGCCTTCTACGAGCAGTACTTC.